This is a list of T cell receptor beta chains from one sample in a study of T cell repertoires in cytomegalovirus infection. Their antigens remain unidentified. TCRdb called the reads again in MiXCR, with one record for every CDR3 protein. Of roughly 990,000 distinct CDR3 sequences listed, roughly 30% are singletons. The sample in question was cultured CD8+ T cells from PBMCs, obtained from culture after CMV antigen stimulation. The receptor set was obtained from a human donor in good health (CMV status not recorded). Some clones in this sample may be carry-over from other donors' samples. CDR3s include the opening cysteine and the closing phenylalanine or tryptophan. A D gene is named only where the DNA matches it firmly. Rows may omit the clone size; those that give it use once, few, many or a size class.

d_call	clone_size	v_call	j_call	cdr3_aa	cdr3_nt
TRBD1	few	TRBV7-9	TRBJ2-2	CASSPTGGSVGELFF	TGTGCCAGCAGCCCGACAGGGGGTTCTGTCGGGGAGCTGTTTTTT
.	few	TRBV7-9	TRBJ2-2	CASSLPSGVTGELFF	TGTGCCAGCAGCTTACCGAGTGGGGTTACCGGGGAGCTGTTTTTT
TRBD1	.	TRBV27	TRBJ1-6	CASSSRRTGTPLHF	TGTGCCAGCAGTTCGCGTAGGACAGGCACACCCCTCCACTTT
.	few	TRBV13	TRBJ2-5	CASSFRQIQETQYF	TGTGCCAGCAGCTTTCGACAGATCCAAGAGACCCAGTACTTC
.	.	TRBV4-1	TRBJ1-1	CASSHGGGSNTEAFF	TGCGCCAGCAGCCACGGGGGGGGGTCGAACACTGAAGCTTTCTTT
.	many	TRBV7-2	TRBJ2-3	CASSSPVGTSTDTQYF	TGTGCCAGCAGCTCCCCGGTCGGGACAAGCACAGATACGCAGTATTTT
.	.	TRBV11-3	TRBJ2-1	CASSLETTLGSYNEQFF	TGTGCCAGCAGCCTTGAGACGACCCTCGGGTCCTACAATGAGCAGTTCTTC
.	.	TRBV7-3	TRBJ2-2	CASSYLGGYGELFF	TGTGCCAGCAGCTATTTAGGCGGGTACGGGGAGCTGTTTTTT
.	many	TRBV11-2	TRBJ1-1	CASSLVFRGRMNTEAFF	TGTGCCAGCAGCTTAGTTTTTCGGGGTCGCATGAACACTGAAGCTTTCTTT
TRBD1	once	TRBV20-1	TRBJ2-7	CSAVTGEGREQYF	TGCAGTGCTGTTACAGGGGAAGGGCGGGAGCAGTACTTC
TRBD1	.	TRBV7-6	TRBJ1-1	CASRGQGVEAFF	TGTGCCAGCAGGGGACAGGGAGTTGAAGCTTTCTTT
TRBD2	.	TRBV12-3/TRBV12-4	TRBJ2-1	CANSSTSGGPYNEQFF	TGTGCCAACAGTTCGACGAGCGGGGGTCCCTACAATGAGCAGTTCTTC
.	few	TRBV6-1	TRBJ1-3	CASSEWRAFEGFF	TGTGCCAGCAGTGAATGGAGAGCCTTTGAGGGCTTTTTT
.	.	TRBV7-9	TRBJ2-5	CASSPEDYRRETQYF	TGTGCCAGCAGCCCGGAGGACTATCGCAGGGAGACCCAGTACTTC
.	.	TRBV15	TRBJ2-2	CATSRDGGLVNTGELFF	TGTGCCACCAGCAGAGATGGGGGACTTGTTAACACCGGGGAGCTGTTTTTT
.	few	TRBV4-3	TRBJ1-1	CASSQDKVGTATEAFF	TGCGCCAGCAGCCAAGATAAGGTCGGCACGGCCACTGAAGCTTTCTTT
.	.	TRBV27	TRBJ1-2	CASSFGCGDYGYTF	TGTGCCAGCAGTTTTGGATGCGGGGACTATGGCTACACCTTC
.	few	TRBV7-9	TRBJ2-3	CASTLRGGPTDTQYF	TGTGCCAGCACCTTAAGGGGGGGGCCCACAGATACGCAGTATTTT
TRBD1	few	TRBV7-9	TRBJ1-1	CASSSSFPGGKNTEAFF	TGTGCCAGCAGCTCTAGCTTTCCAGGGGGCAAAAACACTGAAGCTTTCTTT
.	many	TRBV6-1	TRBJ1-2	CASTDSYGYTF	TGTGCCAGCACCGACAGCTATGGCTACACCTTC
.	few	TRBV7-6	TRBJ2-6	CASTWGGYSGANVLTF	TGTGCCAGCACCTGGGGCGGCTACTCTGGGGCCAACGTCCTGACTTTC
TRBD1	.	TRBV27	TRBJ1-1	CASSLQGATNTEAFF	TGTGCCAGCAGTCTACAGGGGGCGACGAACACTGAAGCTTTCTTT
TRBD2	many	TRBV7-8	TRBJ2-5	CASILPASLAGGPRGETQYF	TGTGCCAGCATCCTACCTGCTTCGCTAGCGGGGGGGCCGCGAGGAGAGACCCAGTACTTC